A selection of T cell receptor beta chains follows, all from one sample in a study of blood T cell repertoires in COVID-19. Some clones are missing from TCRdb's copy, which holds only in-frame ones; the method was immunoSEQ multiplex PCR. Of 160,000 or so clones in the sample, around 87% were seen once. The material sequenced was peripheral blood. The source of these receptors is a woman in her 70s with COVID-19, enrolled during active disease. Each CDR3 is given with its conserved first and last residue. The order of the fields is J gene, clone size, V gene, D gene, CDR3 DNA, CDR3 protein. D genes are given only for firm matches. Only some rows state a clone size, as once, few, many or a class for expanded clones.

J: TRBJ2-7; size: .; V: TRBV7-2; D: TRBD2; DNA: TGTGCCAGCAGCTTAGCCGCGGGACTAGCGGGGGGCGAGCAGTACTTC; CDR3: CASSLAAGLAGGEQYF
J: TRBJ2-5; size: .; V: TRBV24-1; D: .; DNA: TGTGCCACCAGTCCTAGCCCCTTTATACTAGGACAAGAGACCCAGTACTTC; CDR3: CATSPSPFILGQETQYF
J: TRBJ1-2; size: .; V: TRBV28; D: .; DNA: TGTGCCAGCAGTCCTCCCGACGTTGGACAAGGTGGCTACACCTTC; CDR3: CASSPPDVGQGGYTF
J: TRBJ1-2; size: once; V: TRBV6-1; D: TRBD1; DNA: TGTGCCGCGGACAGGGCTAACTATGGCTACACCTTC; CDR3: CAADRANYGYTF
J: TRBJ2-2; size: .; V: TRBV7-2; D: .; DNA: TGTGCCAGCAGCTTAGACAGGAACACCGGGGAGCTGTTTTTT; CDR3: CASSLDRNTGELFF
J: TRBJ2-5; size: .; V: TRBV7-9; D: TRBD2; DNA: TGTGCCAGCAGCTCTTCCGGGACTAGCGGATCTTACCAAGAGACCCAGTACTTC; CDR3: CASSSSGTSGSYQETQYF
J: TRBJ1-3; size: .; V: TRBV28; D: TRBD1; DNA: TGTGCCAGCAGTACCATAGGGACAGGCCCTTCGAGCACCATATATTTT; CDR3: CASSTIGTGPSSTIYF
J: TRBJ1-2; size: .; V: TRBV19; D: .; DNA: TGTGCCAGTAAAGGAGTCGAGGAACGTCTCTATGGCTACACCTTC; CDR3: CASKGVEERLYGYTF
J: TRBJ1-3; size: .; V: TRBV9; D: .; DNA: TGTGCCAGCAGCGCCCAGGGGAACTCTGGAAACACCATATATTTT; CDR3: CASSAQGNSGNTIYF
J: TRBJ1-3; size: .; V: TRBV28; D: .; DNA: TGTGCCAGCACCCTTCCAGGGCTGGGAAACACCATATATTTT; CDR3: CASTLPGLGNTIYF
J: TRBJ1-1; size: .; V: TRBV11-2; D: .; DNA: TGTGCCAGCAGCTTAGAGGGAGGATGGGGTGAAGGGACTGAAGCTTTCTTT; CDR3: CASSLEGGWGEGTEAFF
J: TRBJ1-1; size: .; V: TRBV29-1; D: TRBD1; DNA: TGCAGCGGGGATTACAGGGGAGGAGGGACTGAAGCTTTCTTT; CDR3: CSGDYRGGGTEAFF
J: TRBJ2-1; size: few; V: TRBV6-5; D: .; DNA: TGTGCCAGCAGGAGGACAGTTACCTACAATGAGCAGTTCTTC; CDR3: CASRRTVTYNEQFF
J: TRBJ1-4; size: .; V: TRBV6-1; D: TRBD1; DNA: TGTGCCAGCAGTAATCCGGGACAGGGGGCTGAAAAACTGTTTTTT; CDR3: CASSNPGQGAEKLFF
J: TRBJ1-3; size: .; V: TRBV10-3; D: .; DNA: TGTGCCATCAGTGAGCGTCAGGTAGCTGGAAACACCATATATTTT; CDR3: CAISERQVAGNTIYF
J: TRBJ1-2; size: once; V: TRBV28; D: .; DNA: TGTGCCAGCAGGGACAGCAACTATGGCTACACCTTC; CDR3: CASRDSNYGYTF
J: TRBJ1-2; size: once; V: TRBV4-1; D: TRBD1; DNA: TGCGCCAGCACCGTAGACTGGAGGACAGGGGGGTATGGCTACACCTTC; CDR3: CASTVDWRTGGYGYTF
J: TRBJ2-7; size: .; V: TRBV28; D: .; DNA: TGTGCCAGCAGTTTCCCGACAGGCCCTGAGCAGTACTTC; CDR3: CASSFPTGPEQYF
J: TRBJ1-1; size: .; V: TRBV2; D: TRBD1; DNA: TGTGCCAGCAGTGAGCAGGGGGCCACTGAAGCTTTCTTT; CDR3: CASSEQGATEAFF
J: TRBJ2-2; size: few; V: TRBV5-6; D: TRBD1; DNA: TGTGCCAGCAGCTTGGCCTGGGGGACAGGGCAGCGGGAGCTGTTTTTT; CDR3: CASSLAWGTGQRELFF
J: TRBJ2-1; size: .; V: TRBV2; D: TRBD1; DNA: TGTGCCAGCAGAGCCGGGACAGGGGCAGGCGATGAGCAGTTCTTC; CDR3: CASRAGTGAGDEQFF
J: TRBJ2-3; size: .; V: TRBV11-1; D: TRBD2; DNA: TGTGCCAGCAGCTTAGACGGGACTAACACAGATACGCAGTATTTT; CDR3: CASSLDGTNTDTQYF
J: TRBJ2-2; size: .; V: TRBV7-2; D: TRBD2; DNA: TGTGCCAGCAGCCCCTACCCCTTAGCGGGGGCCACGAACACCGGGGAGCTGTTTTTT; CDR3: CASSPYPLAGATNTGELFF
J: TRBJ2-3; size: .; V: TRBV28; D: .; DNA: TGTGCCAGCAGTTTTCAGACAGGCACAGATACGCAGTATTTT; CDR3: CASSFQTGTDTQYF
J: TRBJ1-5; size: .; V: TRBV3-1/TRBV3-2; D: .; DNA: TGTGCCAGCAGCCAAACCCGGGTGGGCAATCAGCCCCAGCATTTT; CDR3: CASSQTRVGNQPQHF
J: TRBJ1-2; size: .; V: TRBV2; D: TRBD1; DNA: TGTGCCAGCAGGGGACAGGGGAACTCCTATGGCTACACCTTC; CDR3: CASRGQGNSYGYTF
J: TRBJ2-2; size: once; V: TRBV19; D: TRBD1; DNA: TGTGCCAGTACGGGGCGACAGGGGGCGAACACCGGGGAGCTGTTTTTT; CDR3: CASTGRQGANTGELFF
J: TRBJ2-5; size: .; V: TRBV2; D: .; DNA: TGTGCCAGCAGTGCGAATCACATACAAGAGACCCAGTACTTC; CDR3: CASSANHIQETQYF
J: TRBJ1-5; size: .; V: TRBV27; D: .; DNA: TGTGCCAGCAGGAAGGTCGGGGTTCAGCCCCAGCATTTT; CDR3: CASRKVGVQPQHF
J: TRBJ1-4; size: .; V: TRBV19; D: TRBD1; DNA: TGTGCCAGTAGCCGGGGACAGGTTGAAAAACTGTTTTTT; CDR3: CASSRGQVEKLFF
J: TRBJ2-5; size: .; V: TRBV7-9; D: .; DNA: TGTGCCAGCAGCTCCTCATCGGGGCGGGGCATACTAATGGAGACCCAGTACTTC; CDR3: CASSSSSGRGILMETQYF
J: TRBJ1-6; size: .; V: TRBV7-2; D: .; DNA: TGTGCCAGCAGCCCTTTTGAAGCGTCTTATAATTCACCCCTCCACTTT; CDR3: CASSPFEASYNSPLHF
J: TRBJ2-3; size: .; V: TRBV5-1; D: TRBD2; DNA: TGCGCCAGCAGGGAGACTAGCGGGGCTAGCACAGATACGCAGTATTTT; CDR3: CASRETSGASTDTQYF
J: TRBJ2-2; size: .; V: TRBV5-1; D: .; DNA: TGCGCCAGCAGCTTGAGGGTAGGCGGGACCACCGGGGAGCTGTTTTTT; CDR3: CASSLRVGGTTGELFF
J: TRBJ2-5; size: .; V: TRBV25-1; D: .; DNA: TGTGCCAGCAGTGATCCCTGGAGCCAAGAGACCCAGTACTTC; CDR3: CASSDPWSQETQYF
J: TRBJ1-1; size: .; V: TRBV19; D: .; DNA: TGTGCCAGTAGTATTTTCCCGGGCGAGGGCACTGAAGCTTTCTTT; CDR3: CASSIFPGEGTEAFF
J: TRBJ1-2; size: .; V: TRBV28; D: .; DNA: TGTGCCAGCAGTTTAACCAGGGTTCGATGGGGCTACACCTTC; CDR3: CASSLTRVRWGYTF